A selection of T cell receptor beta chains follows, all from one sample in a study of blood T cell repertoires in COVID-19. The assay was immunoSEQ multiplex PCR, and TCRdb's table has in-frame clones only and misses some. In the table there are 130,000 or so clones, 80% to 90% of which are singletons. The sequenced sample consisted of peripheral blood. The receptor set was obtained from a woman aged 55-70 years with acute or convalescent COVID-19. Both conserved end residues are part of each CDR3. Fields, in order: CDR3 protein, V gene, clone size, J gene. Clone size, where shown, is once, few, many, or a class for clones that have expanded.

CDR3 protein: CASSPGLAYYNEQFF
V gene: TRBV7-8
clone size: -
J gene: TRBJ2-1

CDR3 protein: CASSNRVSTDTQYF
V gene: TRBV27
clone size: -
J gene: TRBJ2-3

CDR3 protein: CASSFTSGGNEQFF
V gene: TRBV7-2
clone size: -
J gene: TRBJ2-1

CDR3 protein: CASSIGTGAYEQYF
V gene: TRBV19
clone size: -
J gene: TRBJ2-7

CDR3 protein: CASSLLTGVHGYTF
V gene: TRBV5-1
clone size: -
J gene: TRBJ1-2

CDR3 protein: CASSIRSQGNTGELFF
V gene: TRBV19
clone size: few
J gene: TRBJ2-2

CDR3 protein: CASSAGVSYEQYF
V gene: TRBV12-3/TRBV12-4
clone size: -
J gene: TRBJ2-7

CDR3 protein: CASSPGGTPYEQYF
V gene: TRBV5-6
clone size: -
J gene: TRBJ2-7

CDR3 protein: CASSLGGQGAVYGYTF
V gene: TRBV13
clone size: -
J gene: TRBJ1-2

CDR3 protein: CASSAQGGRGTGELFF
V gene: TRBV9
clone size: -
J gene: TRBJ2-2

CDR3 protein: CASSSSVFQETQYF
V gene: TRBV19
clone size: -
J gene: TRBJ2-5

CDR3 protein: CASSVTGYGYTF
V gene: TRBV9
clone size: -
J gene: TRBJ1-2

CDR3 protein: CASTLTIQETQYF
V gene: TRBV10-2
clone size: -
J gene: TRBJ2-5

CDR3 protein: CASSRTWYPDRERASTEAFF
V gene: TRBV5-5
clone size: -
J gene: TRBJ1-1

CDR3 protein: CASSASGTEFGEQFF
V gene: TRBV9
clone size: -
J gene: TRBJ2-1

CDR3 protein: CASSGQGGYGYTF
V gene: TRBV2
clone size: -
J gene: TRBJ1-2

CDR3 protein: CASSLGGQTYGYTF
V gene: TRBV7-9
clone size: -
J gene: TRBJ1-2

CDR3 protein: CASSPGAAGGKETQYF
V gene: TRBV9
clone size: -
J gene: TRBJ2-5

CDR3 protein: CASTQRSASREQFF
V gene: TRBV6-5
clone size: -
J gene: TRBJ2-1

CDR3 protein: CASSWTAMNTEAFF
V gene: TRBV19
clone size: -
J gene: TRBJ1-1

CDR3 protein: CASSRTGGTNEKLFF
V gene: TRBV4-2
clone size: few
J gene: TRBJ1-4

CDR3 protein: CSVTGGRTNEKLFF
V gene: TRBV29-1
clone size: -
J gene: TRBJ1-4

CDR3 protein: CASRSGGAGEQFF
V gene: TRBV19
clone size: few
J gene: TRBJ2-1

CDR3 protein: CATSDDAGTGGTDTQYF
V gene: TRBV24-1
clone size: -
J gene: TRBJ2-3

CDR3 protein: CASSLAGGLGTEAFF
V gene: TRBV7-2
clone size: -
J gene: TRBJ1-1

CDR3 protein: CASSLSPGAENTEAFF
V gene: TRBV11-3
clone size: few
J gene: TRBJ1-1

CDR3 protein: CASSIDAGGGAKNIQYF
V gene: TRBV19
clone size: -
J gene: TRBJ2-4

CDR3 protein: CASSKRTGLEKLFF
V gene: TRBV3-1/TRBV3-2
clone size: -
J gene: TRBJ1-4

CDR3 protein: CAGGMSNEKLFF
V gene: TRBV12-3/TRBV12-4
clone size: -
J gene: TRBJ1-4

CDR3 protein: CASRADSFSGNTIYF
V gene: TRBV2
clone size: -
J gene: TRBJ1-3

CDR3 protein: CASSGSSSYNSPLHF
V gene: TRBV2
clone size: -
J gene: TRBJ1-6

CDR3 protein: CASSRTGGSYNEQFF
V gene: TRBV11-3
clone size: -
J gene: TRBJ2-1

CDR3 protein: CASSFFNLRTMKETQYF
V gene: TRBV7-9
clone size: -
J gene: TRBJ2-5

CDR3 protein: CASSVAGGSSYEQYF
V gene: TRBV9
clone size: -
J gene: TRBJ2-7

CDR3 protein: CSASQETGYNEQFF
V gene: TRBV20-1
clone size: -
J gene: TRBJ2-1

CDR3 protein: CAISDRGKGTEAFF
V gene: TRBV10-3
clone size: -
J gene: TRBJ1-1

CDR3 protein: CASSPGGTIETQYF
V gene: TRBV19
clone size: once
J gene: TRBJ2-5

CDR3 protein: CASSRVGQQTNTEAFF
V gene: TRBV3-1/TRBV3-2
clone size: -
J gene: TRBJ1-1

CDR3 protein: CASSLGGRVTGELFF
V gene: TRBV25-1
clone size: -
J gene: TRBJ2-2

CDR3 protein: CASSPGAGTEAFF
V gene: TRBV18
clone size: -
J gene: TRBJ1-1

CDR3 protein: CASIPGVSSGNTIYF
V gene: TRBV7-8
clone size: -
J gene: TRBJ1-3

CDR3 protein: CASSQTGPTYEQYF
V gene: TRBV28
clone size: -
J gene: TRBJ2-7

CDR3 protein: CASSLEQGAYNEQFF
V gene: TRBV11-3
clone size: -
J gene: TRBJ2-1

CDR3 protein: CASSQGAAAGYGYTF
V gene: TRBV4-3
clone size: -
J gene: TRBJ1-2

CDR3 protein: CASSRRDLNTDTQYF
V gene: TRBV7-9
clone size: -
J gene: TRBJ2-3

CDR3 protein: CASSYMVASSGGATEQYF
V gene: TRBV6-2/TRBV6-3
clone size: -
J gene: TRBJ2-7

CDR3 protein: CASSRTGQGAFGYTF
V gene: TRBV4-2
clone size: -
J gene: TRBJ1-2

CDR3 protein: CASSYSWGVQETQYF
V gene: TRBV6-2/TRBV6-3
clone size: -
J gene: TRBJ2-5

CDR3 protein: CASSYQGLASQETQYF
V gene: TRBV6-5
clone size: -
J gene: TRBJ2-5

CDR3 protein: CASSEAGHLYGYTF
V gene: TRBV6-1
clone size: -
J gene: TRBJ1-2

CDR3 protein: CASSQASGAVGQPQHF
V gene: TRBV3-1/TRBV3-2
clone size: -
J gene: TRBJ1-5

CDR3 protein: CASTPTANSPLHF
V gene: TRBV7-2
clone size: -
J gene: TRBJ1-6

CDR3 protein: CAWATGTGETGELFF
V gene: TRBV30
clone size: -
J gene: TRBJ2-2

CDR3 protein: CASSFASGGFEQYF
V gene: TRBV27
clone size: -
J gene: TRBJ2-7

CDR3 protein: CASGGTATNEKLFF
V gene: TRBV2
clone size: -
J gene: TRBJ1-4